One and the same sample provided the 26 T cell receptor beta chains below, sequenced in a study of beta chain features in type 1 diabetes. The investigators reverse transcribed all of the isolated RNA, so they sequenced expressed TCRB transcripts. Some clones are missing from TCRdb's copy, which holds only in-frame ones; the method was immunoSEQ multiplex PCR. The sample has over 700,000 clones; 15% to 20% are singletons. The specimen sequenced was naive CD4+ T cells from blood. Every receptor here comes from a woman between 18 and 29 years old in good health.

This clone was detected only a few times. The junction differs from germline at one of its ends, possibly a read error. This chain joins TRBV25-1 and TRBJ1-2; D unresolved. This CDR3 spans 11 amino acids. Per the germline V gene, CDR1 is MGHDK and CDR2 is SYGVNS. CDR3 amino acids: CACSANYGYTF. The CDR3 bases are TGTGCCTGCAGCGCTAACTATGGCTACACCTTC.

Only a few counts were recorded for this clone. J is TRBJ1-4 and V is TRBV7-9; tentative D call: TRBD1 (6 bases). The CDR3 is 16 residues long. Trimming took 4 bases from V and 5 from J, leaving 17 bases between them. CDR1 and CDR2 (germline): SEHNR, FQNEAQ (reference sequence). As DNA, the CDR3 is TGTGCCAGCAGCTCCGCGGGAGGGGGGCGAAATGAAAAACTGTTTTTT. Its translation is CASSSAGGGRNEKLFF.

With regard to this clone: At one of its ends the junction is not consistent with the germline gene, which may arise from a read error. The J gene is TRBJ2-1, the V gene TRBV19; weak D call: TRBD2 (6 bases). Germline CDR1 reads LNHDA; CDR2 reads SQIVND (reference sequence). CDR3 length: 16 residues. Here the CDR3 reads CASSVEVGRSYNEQFF. The CDR3 DNA sequence: TGTGCCAGTAGTGTAGAGGTGGGGAGGTCCTACAATGAGCAGTTCTTC.

The chain joins TRBV9 to TRBJ2-7; D gene ambiguous. CDR3 size: 16 residues. V lost 1 base, J lost 7 bases, and 21 bases lay in between. In germline, CDR1 is SGDLS, CDR2 YYNGEE. The CDR3 sequence is CASSVNEASPLGEQYF. DNA for the CDR3: TGTGCCAGCAGCGTAAATGAAGCTAGTCCGCTCGGGGAGCAGTACTTC. The full variable domain, with the rest looked up from reference TRBV9 and TRBJ2-7, is DSGVTQTPKHLITATGQRVTLRCSPRSGDLSVYWYQQSLDQGLQFLIQYYNGEERAKGNILERFSAQQFPDLHSELNLSSLELGDSALYFCASSVNEASPLGEQYFGPGTRLTVT.

The table lists this clone with a few counts. The rearrangement uses TRBV18 and TRBJ2-3, with 7 bases aligning to TRBD1. Germline CDR1 is KGHSH and CDR2 is LQKENI. The CDR3 runs to 17 residues. J gave up 0 bases and V 5 bases, and 11 bases lay outside the gene matches. The CDR3 DNA sequence: TGTGCCAGCTCATTTGACAGGGCCATTGAAAGCACAGATACGCAGTATTTT. Translated, it gives CASSFDRAIESTDTQYF.

Turning to this clone: This could be a read error, since a much larger clone is one nucleotide away. The chain carries TRBV6-5 and TRBJ2-3; D ambiguous. V was cut by 8 bases and J by 1 base, with 4 bases left in between. The CDR3 has 11 amino acids. CDR1 is MNHEY, CDR2 SVGAGI, per germline. This chain's CDR3 is CASGRTDTQYF. CDR3 nucleotide sequence: TGTGCCAGCGGCCGCACAGATACGCAGTATTTT.

This chain links TRBV20-1 with TRBJ1-2; no firm D call. Trimming left V 1 base short and J 6 bases short, with 6 bases between. Germline V gene data show CDR1 as DFQATT and CDR2 as SNEGSKA (reference sequence). CDR3 length: 11 amino acids. CDR3 region: CSARVWDGYTF. The CDR3 DNA reads TGCAGTGCTAGAGTTTGGGATGGCTACACCTTC.

V is TRBV28 and J is TRBJ2-2; D gene ambiguous. Trimming took 3 bases from V and 6 from J, leaving 14 bases between them. The germline CDR1 and CDR2 sequences are MDHEN and SYDVKM. The CDR3 spans 15 residues. In nucleotides, the CDR3 is TGTGCCAGCAGTTTCATAATCTCGCCGGCCGGGGAGCTGTTTTTT. Translated, it gives CASSFIISPAGELFF.

This clone came up a few times. V gene TRBV9 combines with J gene TRBJ2-5, with D hard to call. V dropped 2 bases and J dropped 5 bases, with 13 bases sitting between them. The germline V gene has CDR1 SGDLS and CDR2 YYNGEE. This CDR3 comprises 14 residues. The CDR3 loop is CASSVPGITETQYF. In DNA, the CDR3 is TGTGCCAGCAGCGTCCCCGGCATCACGGAGACCCAGTACTTC.

The sample holds one count of this clone. The gene calls are TRBV6-5 and TRBJ1-1; the D is unclear. Germline-derived CDR1 and CDR2 are MNHEY and SVGAGI. The V end was cut by 2 bases, the J end by 0 bases, with 10 bases between. There are 15 residues in the CDR3. The CDR3 spells CASSYKGYLNTEAFF. Written as DNA, the CDR3 is TGTGCCAGCAGTTACAAAGGTTACCTGAACACTGAAGCTTTCTTT.

The gene calls are TRBV18 and TRBJ1-5; D not resolved. The CDR3 length is 13 residues. The germline V and J ends were trimmed by 6 bases and 1 base, with 7 bases remaining between them. Germline-derived CDR1 and CDR2 are KGHSH and LQKENI. CDR3 in amino acids: CASSGESNQPQHF. DNA for the CDR3: TGTGCCAGCTCCGGTGAGAGCAATCAGCCCCAGCATTTT.

This clone was observed a handful of times. The chain's CDR3 is CASSWIAGRTDTQYF. For the CDR3, the DNA is TGTGCCAGCAGCTGGATAGCGGGTAGGACAGATACGCAGTATTTT. V usage is TRBV7-2 and J usage is TRBJ2-3; 7 bases fit TRBD2. Germline trimming cut 4 bases from V and 3 bases from J; bases unmatched to any gene: 7. From germline, CDR1 is SGHTA and CDR2 FQGNSA. The CDR3 totals 15 residues.

The chain is built from TRBV28 and TRBJ1-1; the D is unclear. The germline V and J ends were trimmed by 8 bases and 6 bases, with 16 bases remaining between them. This CDR3 is built from 13 residues. CDR1 is MDHEN, CDR2 SYDVKM, per germline. The CDR3 loop is CASLARESPEAFF. The CDR3 bases are TGTGCCAGCCTGGCTAGGGAATCCCCTGAAGCTTTCTTT.

This clone was found a few times. This chain uses TRBV6-1 with TRBJ2-3; TRBD1 is a possible D gene (5 bases). The V gene's germline CDR1 is MNHNS and CDR2 SASEGT. V was cut by 7 bases and J by 1 base, with 15 bases left in between. The length of the CDR3 is 15 residues. The CDR3 sequence is CASNPQGVGTDTQYF. The CDR3 coding sequence is TGTGCCAGCAATCCGCAGGGCGTCGGCACAGATACGCAGTATTTT.

The gene calls are TRBV5-4 and TRBJ2-5; 7 nucleotides agree with TRBD1. Looked up from germline, CDR1 is SGHNT and CDR2 is YYREEE (reference sequence). V was pared by 2 bases and J by 3 bases, with 1 base of the junction left unmatched. This CDR3 comprises 13 residues. The CDR3 sequence is CASSFDREETQYF. The CDR3 DNA is TGTGCCAGCAGCTTCGACAGGGAAGAGACCCAGTACTTC. Using reference TRBV5-4 and TRBJ2-5 for the parts outside the CDR3, the full variable domain is ETGVTQSPTHLIKTRGQQVTLRCSSQSGHNTVSWYQQALGQGPQFIFQYYREEENGRGNFPPRFSGLQFPNYSSELNVNALELDDSALYLCASSFDREETQYFGPGTRLLVL.

This clone was detected a few times. This chain joins TRBV11-1 and TRBJ2-7; D ambiguous. CDR3 length: 14 residues. The V end lost 1 base, the J end lost 0 bases, and 7 bases lay between the germline ends. Germline loops: CDR1 SGHAT, CDR2 FQDESV (reference sequence). The DNA of the CDR3 is TGTGCCAGCAGCTTAGGCTGGAACTCCTACGAGCAGTACTTC. It specifies CASSLGWNSYEQYF.

The genes are TRBV28 and TRBJ2-2; 8 nucleotides line up with TRBD1. The CDR3 has 16 residues. Germline-derived CDR1 and CDR2 are MDHEN and SYDVKM. J lost 6 bases, V lost 7 bases, and 13 bases had no gene match. The CDR3 spells CASINRTGKRAGELFF. CDR3 DNA sequence: TGTGCCAGCATAAATAGGACAGGGAAGAGAGCCGGGGAGCTGTTTTTT.

This clone was found a few times. The chain is built from TRBV18 and TRBJ2-1, with TRBD2 identical over 7 bases. CDR3 size: 18 residues. Germline V gene lookup returns CDR1 KGHSH and CDR2 LQKENI. Unmatched junction bases numbered 12, after V lost 1 base and J lost 3 bases. The CDR3 loop reads CASSPHSPAGENYNEQFF. The CDR3 bases are TGTGCCAGCTCACCACATTCTCCGGCGGGGGAGAACTACAATGAGCAGTTCTTC.

Note on this clone: Additional DNA sequences in this sample encode the identical CDR3. The chain joins TRBV9 to TRBJ2-2, with D possibly being TRBD2 (5 bases). Deletions cut 0 bases from V and 0 bases from J, with 9 bases between. The CDR3 length is 16 residues. The V gene's germline CDR1 is SGDLS and CDR2 YYNGEE. CDR3 coding DNA: TGTGCCAGCAGCGTAGGTCTAGCAGCGAACACCGGGGAGCTGTTTTTT. Its protein is CASSVGLAANTGELFF.

The rearrangement joins TRBV28 to TRBJ2-7, with 10 positions matching TRBD2. There are 17 residues in the CDR3. Germline trimming cut 4 bases from V and 2 bases from J; bases unmatched to any gene: 11. The V gene's germline CDR1 is MDHEN and CDR2 SYDVKM. The CDR3 region is CASSYHLALAGTYEQYF. The CDR3 DNA reads as TGTGCCAGCAGTTACCACTTGGCACTAGCGGGAACCTACGAGCAGTACTTC.

This clone appeared a few times. This chain connects TRBV11-2 to TRBJ2-4; D possibly uses TRBD1 or TRBD2 (5 bases each). CDR1 is SGHAT, CDR2 FQNNGV, per germline. V shed 5 bases and J shed 3 bases, with 20 bases lying between them. The CDR3 sequence is 17 residues long. The DNA of the CDR3 is TGTGCCAGCAGCCCAACCCCTATGGGGGACGGCAAAAACATTCAGTACTTC. It translates to CASSPTPMGDGKNIQYF.

The V call is TRBV11-2, the J call TRBJ2-3; D remains ambiguous. Germline V CDR1 and CDR2: SGHAT, FQNNGV. The CDR3 is 14 residues long. The V and J ends lost 3 bases and 6 bases respectively, with 13 bases between them. The CDR3 sequence: CASSFHTVRDTQYF. The CDR3 coding sequence is TGTGCCAGCAGCTTTCACACGGTTAGGGATACGCAGTATTTT.

V gene TRBV28 combines with J gene TRBJ2-7; D remains unclear. Trimming shortened V by 2 bases and J by 6 bases, and 17 bases separated the two germline ends. The CDR3 is made up of 15 amino acids. CDR1 is MDHEN and CDR2 is SYDVKM in the germline V gene. Here the CDR3 DNA reads TGTGCCAGCAGTTTAAGCGCTACGTCGAAGGGCGAGCAGTACTTC. Its protein product is CASSLSATSKGEQYF. Combining the CDR3 with reference TRBV28 and TRBJ2-7 gives the whole variable domain DVKVTQSSRYLVKRTGEKVFLECVQDMDHENMFWYRQDPGLGLRLIYFSYDVKMKEKGDIPEGYSVSREKKERFSLILESASTNQTSMYLCASSLSATSKGEQYFGPGTRLTVT.

This clone turned up a few times. The chain is built from TRBV6-5 and TRBJ2-5, with D possibly called TRBD1 or TRBD2 (6 bases each). Germline assignment: CDR1 MNHEY and CDR2 SVGAGI. Deletions cut 2 bases from V and 9 bases from J, with 13 bases between. This CDR3 region has 13 residues. The CDR3 DNA sequence: TGTGCCAGCAGTTACGGGGGGCTTCGGGCCCAGTACTTC. This codes for CASSYGGLRAQYF.

The J gene is TRBJ2-1, the V gene TRBV28; 8 nucleotides agree with TRBD1. This CDR3 region has 11 residues. From germline, CDR1 is MDHEN and CDR2 SYDVKM. V lost 6 bases to trimming and J lost 10 bases; unmatched junction nucleotides: 2. For the CDR3, the DNA is TGTGCCAGCAGAAGGACAGGGGAGCAGTTCTTC. Translation gives CASRRTGEQFF.

This clone was seen only a few times. The chain uses TRBV11-1 and TRBJ2-1; no definite D call. Trimming shortened V by 3 bases and J by 6 bases, and 6 bases separated the two germline ends. This CDR3 spans 12 amino acids. Per germline, CDR1 SGHAT and CDR2 FQDESV (reference sequence). As DNA, the CDR3 is TGTGCCAGCAGCTTGATGGCCAATGAGCAGTTCTTC. Translating gives CASSLMANEQFF.